One TCR beta chain is described in this entry. Its antigen is not known. The junction does not match germline at one end; this may be a read error. The data are from a study of cytomegalovirus exposure and HLA in healthy donors. Study findings and constraints: Analysis performed later showed TCR beta chains linked to HLA being more clonally expanded than equally common others. A link between a missense DCLRE1C variant and TCR beta V- and J-gene trimming emerged from a later analysis. The productive fraction for most TCR beta V segments was about 90% or about 30% in an earlier analysis. Later analysis showed TCR association rates varying by HLA locus, highest for DRB1 and lowest for HLA-C.

The primer mix had 60 Vbeta and 13 Jbeta primers. Clones were read by immunoSEQ multiplex PCR, and TCRdb kept only the in-frame ones, dropping some. The sample lists some 170,000 clones, 70% to 85% occurring once. This TCR was sampled from a woman between 25 and 40 years old in good health and CMV-seronegative. Sequenced sample: PBMCs.

CDR3 bases: TGTGCCAGTAGAATAGGGAGAACTGAAGCTTTCTTT. It translates to CASRIGRTEAFF. The chain recombines TRBV19 with TRBJ1-1; D remains ambiguous. CDR1 is LNHDA, CDR2 SQIVND, per germline (reference sequence). The CDR3 is made up of 12 amino acids.